The 15 T cell receptor beta chains presented below share a single source sample, sequenced in a study of OX40 agonist ivuxolimab in advanced cancers. The assay was immunoSEQ multiplex PCR, and TCRdb's table has in-frame clones only and misses some. The sample consists of around 63,000 clones, 85% to 90% of them appearing once. Sample: CD4+ or CD8+ T cells sorted from blood, taken in a trial of the OX40 agonist ivuxolimab. Receptors originate from an adult with an advanced solid tumor such as melanoma, head and neck, liver or kidney cancer.

The rearrangement uses TRBV6-5 and TRBJ1-4, with a tentative D call TRBD1 (5 bases). Deletions cut 5 bases from V and 4 bases from J, with 11 bases between. Germline V CDR1 and CDR2: MNHEY, SVGAGI. The CDR3 contains 14 residues. CDR3 DNA sequence: TGTGCCAGCAGTGAGGGGACTATTAATGAAAAACTGTTTTTT. This translates into CASSEGTINEKLFF.

The chain joins TRBV5-6 to TRBJ2-5; D not resolved. Trimming removed 2 bases from V and 5 bases from J, with 4 bases in between. The CDR3 spans 11 residues. Germline V lookup: CDR1 SGHDT, CDR2 YYEEEE. The CDR3 reads CASSLAETQYF. In DNA, the CDR3 is TGTGCCAGCAGCTTAGCGGAGACCCAGTACTTC.

This sequence joins TRBV2 and TRBJ2-2, with TRBD2 matching 8 bases. V was pared by 3 bases and J by 2 bases, with 5 bases of the junction left unmatched. The V gene's germline CDR1 is SNHLY and CDR2 FYNNEI. This CDR3 is 16 amino acids long. CDR3: CASSDRSGSNTGELFF. CDR3 nucleotide sequence: TGTGCCAGCAGTGACAGAAGCGGGAGTAACACCGGGGAGCTGTTTTTT.

V gene TRBV28 combines with J gene TRBJ2-7, with D perhaps matching TRBD1 (5 bases). Per the germline V gene, CDR1 is MDHEN and CDR2 is SYDVKM. With 6 bases removed from V and 0 bases from J, the gap between germline ends came to 9 bases. The CDR3 has 13 residues. The CDR3 DNA follows: TGTGCCAGCAGCCTAGGACACTCCTACGAGCAGTACTTC. Translation: CASSLGHSYEQYF. The whole variable domain, filled in from reference TRBV28 and TRBJ2-7, reads DVKVTQSSRYLVKRTGEKVFLECVQDMDHENMFWYRQDPGLGLRLIYFSYDVKMKEKGDIPEGYSVSREKKERFSLILESASTNQTSMYLCASSLGHSYEQYFGPGTRLTVT.

This chain connects TRBV28 to TRBJ1-2; D is perhaps TRBD1 (5 bases). The germline V gene encodes CDR1 MDHEN and CDR2 SYDVKM. Trimming removed 7 bases from V and 3 bases from J, with 15 bases in between. This CDR3 region has 14 residues. The CDR3 loop reads CASTYAGGDYGYTF. CDR3 sequence (DNA): TGTGCCAGCACCTACGCCGGGGGGGACTATGGCTACACCTTC.

The chain has TRBV25-1 and TRBJ1-1; 9 nucleotides align to TRBD1. CDR3 length: 13 amino acids. V gave up 8 bases and J gave up 6 bases; unmatched junction bases: 7. Germline lookup yields CDR1 MGHDK and CDR2 SYGVNS. In DNA, the CDR3 is TGTGCCAGCGGGGGACAGGGTCCCCCTGAAGCTTTCTTT. Amino acid sequence: CASGGQGPPEAFF.

V usage is TRBV28 and J usage is TRBJ2-2; D might be TRBD2 (5 bases). Germline CDR1 is MDHEN and CDR2 is SYDVKM. Trimming left V 6 bases short and J 4 bases short, with 12 bases between. CDR3 length: 14 amino acids. CDR3 protein: CASRVGGSTGELFF. The CDR3 DNA is TGTGCCAGCAGAGTAGGAGGCAGCACCGGGGAGCTGTTTTTT.

The chain recombines TRBV7-9 with TRBJ2-1, with D possibly being TRBD2 (6 bases). CDR3 length: 16 amino acids. Deletions cut 7 bases from V and 2 bases from J, with 18 bases between. Germline V CDR1 and CDR2: SEHNR, FQNEAQ (reference sequence). CDR3 amino acids: CASTQLGSSAYNEQFF. CDR3 nucleotides: TGTGCCAGCACCCAGCTCGGGAGTTCAGCCTACAATGAGCAGTTCTTC.

This clone came up a few times. This chain joins TRBV7-9 and TRBJ1-2; no clear D gene. Per the germline V gene, CDR1 is SEHNR and CDR2 is FQNEAQ (reference sequence). CDR3 length: 13 residues. The V and J ends lost 1 base and 6 bases respectively, with 9 bases between them. In nucleotides, the CDR3 is TGTGCCAGCAGCTTAGGCCGAGTAGATGGCTACACCTTC. This gives the protein CASSLGRVDGYTF.

This chain links TRBV11-3 with TRBJ2-2, with 10 nucleotides matching TRBD1. The CDR3 loop spans 14 amino acids. From germline, CDR1 is SGHNT and CDR2 YENEEA. V was pared by 4 bases and J by 6 bases, with 2 bases of the junction left unmatched. CDR3 amino acids: CASSSGQGPGELFF. DNA for the CDR3: TGTGCCAGCAGCTCGGGACAGGGGCCCGGGGAGCTGTTTTTT.

This chain joins TRBV4-1 and TRBJ2-5; TRBD1 or TRBD2 may be the D gene (5 bases each). The V gene's germline CDR1 is MGHRA and CDR2 YSYEKL. This CDR3 has 19 amino acids. V dropped 1 base and J dropped 1 base, with 22 bases sitting between them. For the CDR3, the DNA is TGCGCCAGCAGCCAAGGTCGTGGGGCAGGGAGATTTCGCCAAGAGACCCAGTACTTC. This encodes CASSQGRGAGRFRQETQYF.

The chain couples TRBV29-1 to TRBJ2-3, with unresolved D. V was cut by 3 bases and J by 2 bases, with 9 bases left in between. The germline CDR1 and CDR2 sequences are SQVTM and ANQGSEA. This CDR3 contains 13 residues. The CDR3 protein is CSVEYSDTDTQYF. CDR3 sequence (DNA): TGCAGCGTTGAGTACTCCGACACAGATACGCAGTATTTT.

V gene TRBV10-3 combines with J gene TRBJ2-3; 11 nucleotides agree with TRBD1. V lost 8 bases and J lost 5; bases outside the gene matches: 12. Per the germline V gene, CDR1 is ENHRY and CDR2 is SYGVKD. CDR3 size: 16 residues. The CDR3 spells CAIHSPGTGGKDTQYF. The CDR3 nucleotides read TGTGCCATCCATTCTCCCGGGACAGGGGGTAAAGATACGCAGTATTTT.

This chain joins TRBV5-4 and TRBJ2-5, with a tentative D call TRBD1 (5 bases). The length of the CDR3 is 14 residues. CDR1 and CDR2 (germline): SGHNT, YYREEE (reference sequence). Trimming took off 4 bases at V and 5 bases at J, with 15 bases between the two ends. In DNA form, the CDR3 reads TGTGCCAGCAGCCCAACAGGACCGGTGGAGACCCAGTACTTC. Its translation is CASSPTGPVETQYF.

V usage is TRBV28 and J usage is TRBJ2-1; 8 nucleotides line up with TRBD1. The CDR3 loop spans 17 amino acids. V shed 6 bases and J 4 bases; nucleotides not matched to a gene: 14. Germline assignment: CDR1 MDHEN and CDR2 SYDVKM. DNA of the CDR3: TGTGCCAGCAGCCTACTATTGACAGGGGATATATACAATGAGCAGTTCTTC. The encoded protein is CASSLLLTGDIYNEQFF.